A selection of T cell receptor beta chains follows, all from one sample in a study of OX40 agonist ivuxolimab in advanced cancers. Here immunoSEQ multiplex PCR was the method, and the copy in TCRdb shows in-frame clones only, minus some. The sample lists about 110,000 clones, 85% to 95% occurring once. This sample comprised CD4+ or CD8+ T cells sorted from blood, obtained in a trial of the OX40 agonist ivuxolimab. These receptors were taken from an adult with an advanced solid tumor such as melanoma, head and neck, liver or kidney cancer. Each CDR3 is given with its conserved first and last residue. Each record gives: clone size, D gene, V gene, CDR3 length, J gene, CDR3 protein, CDR3 DNA. D genes are given only for firm matches. The size field is filled for only some rows; it gives once, few, many or a size class.

-,-,TRBV6-1,14,TRBJ2-4,CASGGLRGKNIQYF,TGTGCCAGCGGGGGTTTAAGGGGTAAAAACATTCAGTACTTC
-,TRBD1,TRBV7-6,14,TRBJ2-7,CASSLLDRDHEQYF,TGTGCCAGCAGCTTACTGGACAGGGACCACGAGCAGTACTTC
-,TRBD1,TRBV6-1,13,TRBJ2-7,CASNRQGSYEQYF,TGTGCCAGCAATCGACAGGGGAGCTACGAGCAGTACTTC
-,-,TRBV5-8,15,TRBJ2-5,CASSLGQRAQETQYF,TGTGCCAGCAGCTTGGGACAGCGAGCCCAAGAGACCCAGTACTTC
-,TRBD2,TRBV18,16,TRBJ2-5,CASSPRTSAEGETQYF,TGTGCCAGCTCACCGCGGACTAGCGCCGAGGGGGAGACCCAGTACTTC
-,-,TRBV6-1,13,TRBJ1-5,CASSEQRRQPQHF,TGTGCCAGCAGTGAACAGAGACGCCAGCCCCAGCATTTT
-,TRBD1,TRBV5-1,14,TRBJ2-1,CASSLATGGNEQFF,TGCGCCAGCAGCTTGGCCACAGGGGGCAATGAGCAGTTCTTC
-,TRBD1,TRBV6-1,13,TRBJ2-7,CALKGDRAYEQYF,TGTGCCCTCAAGGGGGACAGGGCCTACGAGCAGTACTTC
-,-,TRBV18,15,TRBJ2-7,CASSPDISGYYEQYF,TGTGCCAGCTCCCCGGACATTAGCGGCTACTACGAGCAGTACTTC
once,-,TRBV6-6,13,TRBJ2-7,CASRGGPFYEQYF,TGTGCCAGCAGAGGGGGACCCTTCTACGAGCAGTACTTC
-,TRBD2,TRBV7-3,15,TRBJ2-7,CASSLSGGSSYEQYF,TGTGCCAGCAGCTTAAGCGGCGGGAGCTCCTACGAGCAGTACTTC
-,TRBD1,TRBV7-7,14,TRBJ2-7,CASSLGQGAYEQYF,TGTGCTAGCAGCTTAGGACAGGGTGCCTACGAGCAGTACTTC
-,TRBD1,TRBV5-1,16,TRBJ1-2,CASKVGTGNPNYGYTF,TGCGCCAGCAAAGTGGGGACAGGGAACCCTAACTATGGCTACACCTTC
once,-,TRBV5-1,16,TRBJ1-5,CASSLAPGASNQPQHF,TGCGCCAGCAGCTTGGCTCCGGGGGCGAGCAATCAGCCCCAGCATTTT
few,-,TRBV18,13,TRBJ1-2,CASSPGGDYGYTF,TGTGCCAGCTCACCAGGGGGTGACTATGGCTACACCTTC
-,-,TRBV6-6,13,TRBJ1-5,CASSAASNQPQHF,TGTGCCAGCAGTGCCGCCAGTAATCAGCCCCAGCATTTT
-,TRBD2,TRBV5-1,16,TRBJ2-1,CASSLGVASGSNEQFF,TGCGCCAGCAGCTTGGGAGTGGCTAGCGGGAGTAATGAGCAGTTCTTC
-,-,TRBV27,14,TRBJ1-5,CASRAGNLVGPQHF,TGTGCCAGCAGAGCCGGGAACTTAGTTGGGCCCCAGCATTTT
-,TRBD1,TRBV30,16,TRBJ2-2,CAWSVQGTGLAGELFF,TGTGCCTGGAGTGTACAGGGGACAGGGTTGGCCGGGGAGCTGTTTTTT
-,TRBD2,TRBV5-8,16,TRBJ2-2,CASSSGLAVNTGELFF,TGTGCCAGCAGCTCTGGACTAGCGGTGAACACCGGGGAGCTGTTTTTT
-,TRBD2,TRBV5-1,13,TRBJ2-5,CASRAREEETQYF,TGCGCCAGCAGGGCCCGGGAGGAAGAGACCCAGTACTTC
few,-,TRBV19,12,TRBJ2-2,CASSMNTGELFF,TGTGCCAGTAGTATGAACACCGGGGAGCTGTTTTTT
-,TRBD2,TRBV7-2,16,TRBJ2-1,CASSLGGLAGYNEQFF,TGTGCCAGCAGCTTAGGGGGACTAGCGGGGTACAATGAGCAGTTCTTC
-,-,TRBV5-8,12,TRBJ2-3,CASSSSRDTQYF,TGTGCCAGCAGCTCCTCACGAGATACGCAGTATTTT
-,TRBD2,TRBV5-1,19,TRBJ2-3,CASSFRGLATRGSTDTQYF,TGCGCCAGCAGCTTTCGGGGACTAGCGACGCGGGGGAGCACAGATACGCAGTATTTT